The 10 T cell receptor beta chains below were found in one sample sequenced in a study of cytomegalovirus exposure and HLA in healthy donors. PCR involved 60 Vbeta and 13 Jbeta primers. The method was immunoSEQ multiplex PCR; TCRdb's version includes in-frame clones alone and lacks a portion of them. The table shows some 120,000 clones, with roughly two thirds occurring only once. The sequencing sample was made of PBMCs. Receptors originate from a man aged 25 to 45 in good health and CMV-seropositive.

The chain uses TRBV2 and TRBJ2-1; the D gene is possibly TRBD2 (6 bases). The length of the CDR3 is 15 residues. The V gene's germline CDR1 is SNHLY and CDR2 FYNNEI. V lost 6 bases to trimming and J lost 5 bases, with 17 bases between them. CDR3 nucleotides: TGTGCCAGCAGCTCAGCGGGCGCGCGGGACAATGAGCAGTTCTTC. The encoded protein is CASSSAGARDNEQFF.

CDR3 sequence: CAWSVSVYNEQFF. CDR3 nucleotides: TGTGCCTGGAGTGTGAGTGTCTACAATGAGCAGTTCTTC. The chain couples TRBV30 to TRBJ2-1; D gene ambiguous. Germline V gives CDR1 GTSNPN, CDR2 SVGIG (reference sequence). The CDR3 loop spans 13 amino acids. Between the trimmed V and J ends, which lost 0 bases and 3 bases, there was a span of 6 bases.

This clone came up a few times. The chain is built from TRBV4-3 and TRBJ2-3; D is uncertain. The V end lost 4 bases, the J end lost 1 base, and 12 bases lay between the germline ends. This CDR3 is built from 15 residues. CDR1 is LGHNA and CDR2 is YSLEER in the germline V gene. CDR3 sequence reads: CASSPFGTGTDTQYF. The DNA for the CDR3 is TGCGCCAGCAGCCCCTTTGGTACAGGCACAGATACGCAGTATTTT.

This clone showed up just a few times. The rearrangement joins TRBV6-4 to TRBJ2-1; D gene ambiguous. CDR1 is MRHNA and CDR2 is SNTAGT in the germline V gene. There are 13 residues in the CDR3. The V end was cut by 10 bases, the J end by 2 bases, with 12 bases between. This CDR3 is CATSTGTYNEQFF. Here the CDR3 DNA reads TGTGCCACCTCGACTGGTACCTACAATGAGCAGTTCTTC.

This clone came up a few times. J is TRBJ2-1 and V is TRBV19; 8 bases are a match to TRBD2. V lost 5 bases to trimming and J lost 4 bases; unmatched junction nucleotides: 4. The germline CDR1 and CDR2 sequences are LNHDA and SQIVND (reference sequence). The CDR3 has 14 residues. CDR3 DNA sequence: TGTGCCAGTAGTCAAGCGGGAGCTTACAATGAGCAGTTCTTC. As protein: CASSQAGAYNEQFF.

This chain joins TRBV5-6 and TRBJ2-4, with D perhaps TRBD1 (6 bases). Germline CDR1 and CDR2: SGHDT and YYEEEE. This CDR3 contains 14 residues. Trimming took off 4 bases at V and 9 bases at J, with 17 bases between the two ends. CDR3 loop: CASSHADRYGIQYF. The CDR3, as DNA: TGTGCCAGCAGCCATGCCGACAGGTACGGCATTCAGTACTTC.

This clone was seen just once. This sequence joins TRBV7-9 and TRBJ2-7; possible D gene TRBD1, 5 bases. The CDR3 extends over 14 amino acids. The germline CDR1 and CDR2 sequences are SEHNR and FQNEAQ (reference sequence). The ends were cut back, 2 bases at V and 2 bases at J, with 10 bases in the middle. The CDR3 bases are TGTGCCAGCAGCTTAAGGGGCGGAGCCTACGAGCAGTACTTC. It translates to CASSLRGGAYEQYF.

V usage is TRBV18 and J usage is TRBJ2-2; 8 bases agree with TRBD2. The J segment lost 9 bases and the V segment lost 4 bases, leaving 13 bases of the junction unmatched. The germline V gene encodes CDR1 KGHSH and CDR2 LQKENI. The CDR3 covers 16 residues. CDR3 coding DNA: TGTGCCAGCTCACGGTACGCAGCGGGAGCTTTCCGGGAGCTGTTTTTT. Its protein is CASSRYAAGAFRELFF.

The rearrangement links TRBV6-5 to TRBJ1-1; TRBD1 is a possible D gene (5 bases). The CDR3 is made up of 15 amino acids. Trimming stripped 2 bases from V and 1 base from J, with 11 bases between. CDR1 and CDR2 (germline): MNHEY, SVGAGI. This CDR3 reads CASSYLVGRNTEAFF. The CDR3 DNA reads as TGTGCCAGCAGTTACCTGGTGGGGCGGAACACTGAAGCTTTCTTT.

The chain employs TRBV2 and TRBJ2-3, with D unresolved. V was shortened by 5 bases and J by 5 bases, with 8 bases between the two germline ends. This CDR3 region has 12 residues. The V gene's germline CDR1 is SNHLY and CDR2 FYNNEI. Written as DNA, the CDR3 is TGTGCCAGCAGTAGACACAGAGATACGCAGTATTTT. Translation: CASSRHRDTQYF.